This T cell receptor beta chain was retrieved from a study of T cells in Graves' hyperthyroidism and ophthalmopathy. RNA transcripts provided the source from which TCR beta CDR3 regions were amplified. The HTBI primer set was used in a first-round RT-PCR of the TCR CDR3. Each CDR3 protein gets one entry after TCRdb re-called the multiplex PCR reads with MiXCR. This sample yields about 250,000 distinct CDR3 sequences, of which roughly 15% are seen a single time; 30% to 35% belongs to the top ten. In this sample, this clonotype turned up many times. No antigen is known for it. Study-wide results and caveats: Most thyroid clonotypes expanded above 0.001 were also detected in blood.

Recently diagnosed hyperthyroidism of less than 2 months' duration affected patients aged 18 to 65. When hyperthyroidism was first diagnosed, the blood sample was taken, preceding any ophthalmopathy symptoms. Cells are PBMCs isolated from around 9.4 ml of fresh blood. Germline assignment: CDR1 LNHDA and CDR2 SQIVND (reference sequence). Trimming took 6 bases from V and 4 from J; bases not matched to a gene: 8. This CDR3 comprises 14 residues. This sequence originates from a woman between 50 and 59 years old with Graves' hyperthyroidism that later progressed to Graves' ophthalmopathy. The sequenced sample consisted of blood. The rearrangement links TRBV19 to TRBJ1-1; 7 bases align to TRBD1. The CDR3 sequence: CASREGARSTEAFF. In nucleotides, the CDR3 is TGTGCCAGTAGGGAGGGGGCGCGTAGCACTGAAGCTTTCTTT.